The sequence of this T cell receptor beta chain was determined in a study of blood T cell repertoires in COVID-19. In the study overall: The United States, Italy and Spain were the sources of the acute and convalescent COVID-19 samples. T cells, B-cell-depleted T cells, or PBMCs supplied cDNA or gDNA.

Participant-reported clinical history was the basis for cohort assignment. In the original workflow: Amplification from reference gene primers served as the basis for estimated nucleated cell counts. The method was immunoSEQ multiplex PCR; TCRdb's version includes in-frame clones alone and lacks a portion of them. V and J calls plus clone size are reproduced from that table; the DNA served to infer D and trimming. The sample holds over 120,000 clones; about nine tenths are singletons and the top ten take roughly 4%. The specimen was PBMCs or T cells enriched from blood (not recorded which). This sequence was found in a man aged 45-60 years who had recovered from COVID-19.

This CDR3 is CASSKQGTGELFF. The CDR3 DNA follows: TGTGCCAGCAGTAAACAGGGAACCGGGGAGCTGTTTTTT. V usage is TRBV12-3 or TRBV12-4 and J usage is TRBJ2-2; D possibly corresponds to TRBD1 (6 bases). The CDR3 consists of 13 residues. V was cut by 5 bases and J by 5 bases, with 9 bases left in between.